What follows are 32 T cell receptor beta chains derived from one specimen sequenced in a study of post-analysis software for immune sequencing data. Antigens of these TCRs are unknown. Regarding the study as a whole: Patients showed TRBV5-6, TRBV5-1 and TRBV20-1 among five TRBV segments more frequent than in controls.

TCR beta libraries were prepared from cDNA with unique molecular identifiers. TCRdb analysed the PCR reads with MiXCR anew, one entry per CDR3 protein. The table includes just over 250,000 distinct CDR3 sequences, 35% to 40% detected once. The sequencing sample was made of blood. The receptor set was obtained from a girl between 5 and 17 years old with multiple sclerosis.

The rearrangement joins TRBV7-9 to TRBJ1-1; 8 bases align to TRBD1. Losses at the gene ends were 4 bases for V and 3 bases for J; bases not matched to a gene: 7. Germline V gene data show CDR1 as SEHNR and CDR2 as FQNEAQ (reference sequence). CDR3 length equals 15 residues. The CDR3 DNA follows: TGTGCCAGCAGCTCAGGACAGGGAAGGGACACTGAAGCTTTCTTT. This encodes CASSSGQGRDTEAFF.

There are many counts of this clonotype. The chain combines TRBV6-6 with TRBJ1-1, with D maybe TRBD1 (5 bases). V was pared by 7 bases and J by 7 bases, with 16 bases between. Germline V gives CDR1 MNHNY, CDR2 SVGAGI (reference sequence). The CDR3 is 13 residues long. CDR3 in amino acids: CASIAGLESEAFF. The DNA of the CDR3 is TGTGCCAGCATCGCAGGGTTAGAGAGTGAAGCTTTCTTT.

This clonotype was recorded a few times. Possible read error: a much larger clone is one base away. The J gene is TRBJ2-1, the V gene TRBV5-6, with TRBD2 matching over 8 bases. The germline V gene has CDR1 SGHDT and CDR2 YYEEEE. CDR3 length: 16 amino acids. The CDR3 DNA follows: TGTGTCAGCAGCTTAGGGGCCGGGGGGGCCAGGAATGAGCAGTTCTTC. This codes for CVSSLGAGGARNEQFF.

Points on this clonotype: Since a much larger clone is just one base distant, this may be a read error. The chain employs TRBV6-1 and TRBJ2-1; the match to TRBD2 covers 8 bases. V was clipped by 3 bases and J by 2 bases; unmatched bases: 6. Germline V gene sequence: CDR1 MNHNS, CDR2 SASEGT. The CDR3 is made up of 16 amino acids. The CDR3 spells CASSEGGGGTYNEQFF. The CDR3 coding sequence is TGTGCCAGCAGTGAGGGGGGCGGGGGGACCTACAATGAGCAGTTCTTC.

The gene calls are TRBV7-2 and TRBJ2-3; TRBD1 agrees at 7 bases. The CDR3 consists of 17 residues. Germline V lookup: CDR1 SGHTA, CDR2 FQGNSA. With 5 bases clipped from V and 3 bases from J, the junction kept 14 bases outside the gene matches. CDR3 in amino acids: CASSPAPTGYGTDTQYF. CDR3 bases: TGTGCCAGCAGCCCCGCCCCGACAGGGTACGGAACAGATACGCAGTATTTT.

In its sample, this clonotype was seen many times. This rearrangement joins TRBV3-1 to TRBJ2-1; D unclear. The V end was cut by 0 bases, the J end by 5 bases, with 11 bases between. The germline V gene has CDR1 LGHDT and CDR2 YNNKEL (reference sequence). This CDR3 spans 15 amino acids. Here the CDR3 DNA reads TGTGCCAGCAGCCAAGATCCCCGGGTGAACAATGAGCAGTTCTTC. Translation gives CASSQDPRVNNEQFF.

The table lists this clonotype with many counts. The chain links TRBV29-1 to TRBJ2-3; TRBD2 agrees at 9 bases. With 6 bases clipped from V and 3 bases from J, the junction kept 13 bases outside the gene matches. The CDR3 has 16 residues. The germline CDR1 and CDR2 sequences are SQVTM and ANQGSEA. CDR3 sequence (DNA): TGCAGCGTCACGCTGTGGCTAGCGGGAAGGACAGATACGCAGTATTTT. It encodes CSVTLWLAGRTDTQYF.

The CDR3 loop is CASSYSFWEEKLFF. The CDR3 DNA reads TGTGCCAGCAGTTACTCGTTTTGGGAAGAAAAACTGTTTTTT. The chain joins TRBV6-2 or TRBV6-3 to TRBJ1-4, with D unclear. V lost 0 bases to trimming and J lost 8 bases, with 10 bases between them. The germline V gene encodes CDR1 MNHEY and CDR2 SVGEGT. The CDR3 contains 14 residues.

This clonotype was detected ten times or more. This chain uses TRBV20-1 with TRBJ1-1; perhaps TRBD1 as D (5 bases). This CDR3 is built from 13 residues. The germline gives CDR1 DFQATT, CDR2 SNEGSKA (reference sequence). Trimming left V 1 base short and J 3 bases short, with 9 bases between. The CDR3 here is CSARGRGDTEAFF. The CDR3 DNA sequence: TGCAGTGCTAGAGGCCGAGGGGACACTGAAGCTTTCTTT.

This clonotype was found a few times. The V call is TRBV3-1, the J call TRBJ2-2; 7 bases fit TRBD2. Unmatched junction bases numbered 6, after V lost 1 base and J lost 1 base. This CDR3 has 17 amino acids. CDR1 and CDR2 (germline): LGHDT, YNNKEL (reference sequence). The CDR3 region has the DNA TGTGCCAGCAGCCAAGTAGTCGGGACTAAGAACACCGGGGAGCTGTTTTTT. It is translated as CASSQVVGTKNTGELFF.

There are many counts of this clonotype. The chain joins TRBV6-4 to TRBJ2-1; 7 positions agree with TRBD1. V was clipped by 6 bases and J by 10 bases; unmatched bases: 9. The germline gives CDR1 MRHNA, CDR2 SNTAGT. This CDR3 has 13 residues. The CDR3 region has the DNA TGTGCCAGCAGCCGCCGGACAGGTTCCGAGCAGTTCTTC. As protein: CASSRRTGSEQFF.

There are many counts of this clonotype. This sequence joins TRBV7-2 and TRBJ1-5, with D possibly TRBD1 on 5 matching bases. This CDR3 is built from 14 residues. Germline V gene data show CDR1 as SGHTA and CDR2 as FQGNSA. V was shortened by 2 bases and J by 3 bases, with 8 bases between the two germline ends. The CDR3 protein is CASSLSGINQPQHF. CDR3 nucleotide sequence: TGTGCCAGCAGCTTATCAGGGATCAATCAGCCCCAGCATTTT.

The rearrangement links TRBV5-1 to TRBJ2-5; D is ambiguous. Trimming cost V 2 bases and J 11 bases, with 19 bases left between them. CDR3 size: 14 residues. Germline V gene sequence: CDR1 SGHRS, CDR2 YFSETQ. The CDR3 sequence: CASSFSGLEGEQYF. The DNA for the CDR3 is TGCGCCAGCAGCTTCTCCGGCCTAGAAGGTGAGCAGTACTTC.

This clonotype showed up many times. This chain joins TRBV27 and TRBJ2-1, with D possibly being TRBD1 (6 bases). The CDR3 is 15 amino acids. Trimming removed 2 bases at V and 7 bases at J, with 15 bases between. Germline CDR1 MNHEY, CDR2 SMNVEV (reference sequence). CDR3 DNA: TGTGCCAGCAGTTTAAAGGACAGTAGGGGAAATGAGCAGTTCTTC. This sequence encodes CASSLKDSRGNEQFF.

This clonotype was recorded a few times. The gene calls are TRBV5-6 and TRBJ1-1; D gene ambiguous. The CDR3 has 16 residues. V lost 6 bases and J lost 0, with 18 bases in between. CDR1 is SGHDT, CDR2 YYEEEE, per germline. The CDR3 loop is CASTAPGVLMNTEAFF. The CDR3 coding sequence is TGTGCCAGCACCGCGCCCGGGGTCTTGATGAACACTGAAGCTTTCTTT.

The V call is TRBV20-1, the J call TRBJ2-7; D is unresolved. This CDR3 region has 14 residues. Per germline, CDR1 DFQATT and CDR2 SNEGSKA (reference sequence). Trimming took off 1 base at V and 0 bases at J, with 10 bases between the two ends. Here the CDR3 reads CSARGIWSSYEQYF. The CDR3 bases are TGCAGTGCTAGAGGGATATGGAGCTCCTACGAGCAGTACTTC.

This clonotype was found many times. The gene calls are TRBV6-6 and TRBJ2-5; 11 positions agree with TRBD1. CDR1 and CDR2 (germline): MNHNY, SVGAGI (reference sequence). With V trimmed by 6 bases and J by 4 bases, 4 bases remained unmatched. The CDR3 runs to 14 residues. The CDR3 region has the DNA TGTGCCAGCAGGACCGGGACAGGGGGAGAGACCCAGTACTTC. Protein product: CASRTGTGGETQYF.

The table lists this clonotype with many counts. CDR3 protein: CASSPGRGNYGYTF. The CDR3 DNA reads TGTGCCAGCAGTCCCGGCCGGGGAAACTATGGCTACACCTTC. The chain employs TRBV12-3 or TRBV12-4 and TRBJ1-2; D remains ambiguous. The V gene lost 5 bases and the J gene lost 2 bases, with 12 bases spanning the gap. There are 14 residues in the CDR3.

This clonotype was seen many times. The chain recombines TRBV18 with TRBJ2-3, with 7 positions matching TRBD2. The junction had 18 bases not matched to a gene; V was cut back by 0 bases and J by 0 bases. CDR3 length: 21 amino acids. CDR1 is KGHSH and CDR2 is LQKENI in the germline V gene. The CDR3 nucleotides are TGTGCCAGCTCACCACCGAATTCAGGGAGGGAAGATCGCGGTAGCACAGATACGCAGTATTTT. Translated: CASSPPNSGREDRGSTDTQYF.

A few counts support this clonotype. In DNA form, the CDR3 reads TGCAGTGCTCTAGACGGGGACAGGCGGTCTGGAAACACCATATATTTT. Amino acid sequence: CSALDGDRRSGNTIYF. The chain employs TRBV20-1 and TRBJ1-3, with 8 bases identical to TRBD1. V shed 5 bases, J shed 1 base, and the junction held 10 bases outside the gene matches. Germline V gene lookup returns CDR1 DFQATT and CDR2 SNEGSKA (reference sequence). The CDR3 has 16 amino acids.

The chain has TRBV7-2 and TRBJ2-4; a possible D gene is TRBD1 (5 bases). The J call may not be correct, given that the DNA end is closer to TRBJ2-7. The CDR3 sequence is 14 residues long. Germline CDR1 reads SGHTA; CDR2 reads FQGNSA. CDR3 bases: TGTGCCAGCAGCTTGGGGCCACTCAGCTACGAGCAGTACTTC. Its protein is CASSLGPLSYEQYF.

Many counts were recorded for this clonotype. In DNA, the CDR3 is TGTGCCAGCAGCTATGGGGGAGGGGGAACCATGAACACTGAAGCTTTCTTT. Translating it yields CASSYGGGGTMNTEAFF. V and J are TRBV7-9 and TRBJ1-1, with a weak D call TRBD1 (6 bases). This CDR3 comprises 17 residues. The V end lost 4 bases, the J end lost 0 bases, and 18 bases lay between the germline ends. Germline V gene sequence: CDR1 SEHNR, CDR2 FQNEAQ (reference sequence).

This clonotype was recorded at least ten times. This could be a read error, since a much larger clone is one nucleotide away. CDR3 in DNA: TGTGCCAGCAGCCGGGCGTATGGATCACGAGAGACCCAGTACTTC. This translates into CASSRAYGSRETQYF. The J gene is TRBJ2-5, the V gene TRBV7-2; no reliable D call. From germline, CDR1 is SGHTA and CDR2 FQGNSA. V lost 5 bases and J lost 4, with 17 bases in between. CDR3 length equals 15 residues.

This clonotype was counted only a few times. The germline gene is not matched at one end of the junction; a read error may be the cause. The chain couples TRBV12-3 or TRBV12-4 to TRBJ1-4; 9 positions match TRBD1. The CDR3 runs to 14 residues. CDR3 bases: TGTGCCAGCAGAAGGACAGGGGAAGTGGAAAAACGGTTTTTT. This translates into CASRRTGEVEKRFF.

On this clonotype: A much larger clone sits a single nucleotide away, making a read error possible. This chain uses TRBV28 with TRBJ2-1; D is perhaps TRBD2 (5 bases). Germline-derived CDR1 and CDR2 are MDHEN and SYDVKM. The CDR3 runs to 13 residues. The CDR3 region is CASSLGVYNGQFF. The CDR3 DNA sequence: TGTGCCAGCAGTTTGGGAGTCTACAATGGGCAGTTCTTC.

This chain links TRBV12-3 or TRBV12-4 with TRBJ1-1; D unresolved. CDR3 length equals 14 residues. The germline V and J ends were trimmed by 3 bases and 5 bases, with 13 bases remaining between them. CDR3 DNA sequence: TGTGCCAGCAGTTTGCCAGCTCAAGGGACTGAAGCTTTCTTT. Protein: CASSLPAQGTEAFF.

The sample holds many counts of this clonotype. The CDR3 loop is CSVVSSGTTDTQYF. The CDR3 DNA reads TGCAGCGTTGTCTCTTCCGGTACCACAGATACGCAGTATTTT. The gene calls are TRBV29-1 and TRBJ2-3; D ambiguous. The CDR3 is 14 amino acids. Deletions cut 4 bases from V and 2 bases from J, with 13 bases between. Germline V gene data show CDR1 as SQVTM and CDR2 as ANQGSEA.

Many counts were recorded for this clonotype. J is TRBJ2-7 and V is TRBV10-3, with TRBD2 identical over 11 bases. CDR3 length: 15 residues. Germline CDR1 is ENHRY and CDR2 is SYGVKD. The V segment lost 3 bases and the J segment 2 bases; nucleotides outside the gene matches: 3. The CDR3 sequence: CAISDGTSGTYEQYF. Written as DNA, the CDR3 is TGTGCCATCAGTGATGGGACTAGCGGTACCTACGAGCAGTACTTC.

The rearrangement joins TRBV3-1 to TRBJ2-5; maybe TRBD2 (5 bases). CDR1 is LGHDT, CDR2 YNNKEL, per germline (reference sequence). The CDR3 covers 16 residues. V was cut by 0 bases and J by 11 bases, with 22 bases left in between. The chain's CDR3 is CASSQDQRSSYNEQYF. Here the CDR3 DNA reads TGTGCCAGCAGCCAAGATCAGCGGAGCTCCTACAATGAGCAGTACTTC.

This clonotype was picked up a small number of times. J is TRBJ2-2 and V is TRBV5-4; the match to TRBD2 covers 15 bases. This CDR3 comprises 19 residues. Germline loops: CDR1 SGHNT, CDR2 YYREEE (reference sequence). Trimming took 4 bases from V and 3 from J; bases not matched to a gene: 10. Here the CDR3 reads CASSQPGLAGGGDTGELFF. The CDR3 DNA is TGTGCCAGCAGCCAACCGGGACTAGCGGGAGGAGGGGACACCGGGGAGCTGTTTTTT.

With regard to this clonotype: A junction end diverges from the germline sequence, so it may reflect a read error. The genes are TRBV9 and TRBJ1-5; 8 nucleotides align to TRBD1. The CDR3 is 15 residues long. Germline V gene data show CDR1 as SGDLS and CDR2 as YYNGEE. The CDR3 sequence is CASSVGQGRNQPQHF. CDR3 bases: TGTGCCAGCAGTGTAGGACAGGGCCGCAATCAGCCCCAGCATTTT.

This clonotype came up many times. This chain links TRBV7-3 with TRBJ2-1; D is unclear. The germline V gene encodes CDR1 SGHTA and CDR2 FQGTGA. The V gene lost 4 bases and the J gene lost 8 bases, with 12 bases spanning the gap. The CDR3 has 13 amino acids. CDR3 sequence (DNA): TGTGCCAGCAGCTCCGGACGGCGCCATGAGCAGTTCTTC. It is translated as CASSSGRRHEQFF.